At least ten counts were recorded for the clone carrying this T cell receptor beta chain. Antigen specificity is unknown. The DNA ends 3 residues before the CDR3 does, and the rest of the CDR3 is filled in from the germline J gene. V was pared by 0 bases and J by 6 bases, with 18 bases between. CDR3 length: 16 amino acids. From germline, CDR1 is SGHDN and CDR2 FVKESK. The data were produced by immunoSEQ multiplex PCR, yet TCRdb's version contains in-frame clones alone and is incomplete. There are 35,000 to 50,000 clones in the sample, none observed a single time. Each donor provided about 5 to 9 ml of heparinized whole blood. This sample was included in a study of T cell clonality in common variable immunodeficiency. Notes on the study in general: In common variable immunodeficiency, TCR beta chains reportedly carried fewer deletions and N-nucleotide insertions. Compared with healthy controls, CVID subjects showed increased TCRbeta clonality, mostly in about a third. CVID subjects shared fewer TCRbeta clones than healthy controls did.

This chain joins TRBV14 and TRBJ2-7; perhaps TRBD1 as D (6 bases). The source of this sequence is a person aged 18-69 years in good health. Material: peripheral blood mononuclear cells. CDR3 residues: CASSQEGQGPSSEQYF. The sequenced part of the CDR3 DNA is TGTGCCAGCAGCCAAGAGGGGCAGGGGCCAAGTAGCGAG.